This T cell receptor (beta chain) was captured in a study of CD8 T cells in Susac syndrome (dated by TCRdb to the late 2010s). Regarding the complete study: Of the Susac syndrome patients who were sequenced, 8 or 9 were in clinical remission while about six had clinically active disease. At blood withdrawal, Susac syndrome patients were either therapy-naive, taking corticosteroids (in some cases with IVIg as well), or taking IVIg alone. Repertoire sequencing was used to test whether CD8+ T cell activation and differentiation in Susac syndrome was antigen driven.

Here is what the overall study found, with its caveats: The number of individuals in the TCR sequencing and HLA analysis was recognized as being relatively small. In patients with Susac syndrome, the CD4+ T cell repertoire showed no detectable clonal expansion.

Peripheral blood CD8+ and CD4+ T cells from healthy donors, Susac syndrome patients and multiple sclerosis patients were profiled by high-throughput TCR beta sequencing. Recently defined diagnostic criteria for definite or probable disease were met by the Susac syndrome patients. Bulk CD8+ and CD4+ T cells were purified magnetically by negative isolation, whereas CD8+ TEMRA cells were enriched by FACS. Blood was collected in EDTA tubes and processed within 24 hours, with PBMCs isolated through density gradient centrifugation. PBMCs destined for TCR sequencing were cryopreserved in liquid nitrogen and later thawed in a 37 °C water bath. The sorted or isolated CD4+, CD8+ and CD8+ TEMRA cells had a purity of 90% or higher. With respect to this clonotype: Its antigen is still unknown. Qualities for individual bases were not recorded, and no much larger clone is one base off.

The germline V gene (reference sequence) gives CDR1 as GTSNPN and CDR2 as SVGIG. From its cysteine to its phenylalanine, the CDR3 spans 12 amino acids. The entry retains the CDR3 DNA only, 36 bases that are in frame from base 1. Trimming removed 3 bases from V and 4 bases from J, leaving 10 bases between the germline ends. RNA was extracted using the RNeasy kit, and 0.5 to 1 microgram was reverse transcribed with random hexamers. The immunoSEQ multiplex PCR assay, which covers 54 Vbeta and 13 Jbeta segments, was used to amplify TCR beta CDR3 regions. To correct PCR amplification bias, a synthetic template baseline was used for both primer optimization and computational correction. As for the original processing: Reads were annotated to V, D and J genes according to IMGT and were analyzed with immunoSEQ Analyzer, with only productive sequences retained. Clonality was computed as one minus Shannon entropy normalized by log2 of the number of productive unique sequences. Public and private clones were assessed among the 100 most prevalent clones of each patient and control. Clones were defined as Susac-specific when absent from the healthy and MS cohorts, from 1052 published viral clones and from other ImmuneACCESS disease sequences. TCRdb redid the processing of the public reads, applying fastp at Q25 and MiXCR, and retained in-frame beta chains. Rows with a matching CDR3 protein are joined into one entry that keeps the most common DNA and genes. TCRdb's processing, not the study's, gives the V and J calls here. Recorded for this sample are about 240,000 distinct CDR3 sequences; about 96% of them occurred a single time. The leading ten clones occupy approximately 0.094% of the sample.

The sample was CD4+ T cells from PBMCs. The chain is made from TRBV30 and TRBJ2-7; the D gene cannot be named for sure. This sequence was found in a human donor with Susac syndrome. Read as DNA, the sequence is TGTGCCTGGAGAGGTGGCTTGTACGAGCAGTACTTC. Its protein product is CAWRGGLYEQYF.